The 26 T cell receptor beta chains below all came from one sample that was sequenced in a study of blood T cell repertoires in COVID-19. Libraries were prepared by immunoSEQ multiplex PCR; TCRdb keeps only in-frame clonotypes and omits some of them. The sample has roughly 160,000 clones, around 82% seen once. Sequencing was performed on peripheral blood. Source of these receptors: a man in his sixties or seventies with active or convalescent COVID-19.

The gene calls are TRBV5-1 and TRBJ2-4, with 8 bases matching TRBD2. J gave up 3 bases and V 4 bases, and 3 bases lay outside the gene matches. CDR1 and CDR2 (germline): SGHRS, YFSETQ. CDR3 length equals 14 residues. CDR3 in amino acids: CASSPGTSKNIQYF. CDR3 nucleotide sequence: TGCGCCAGCAGCCCCGGGACTAGCAAAAACATTCAGTACTTC. The whole variable domain, remainder taken from reference TRBV5-1 and TRBJ2-4, is KAGVTQTPRYLIKTRGQQVTLSCSPISGHRSVSWYQQTPGQGLQFLFEYFSETQRNKGNFPGRFSGRQFSNSRSEMNVSTLELGDSALYLCASSPGTSKNIQYFGAGTRLSVL.

V usage is TRBV18 and J usage is TRBJ1-5, with a possible D match to TRBD1 (6 bases). Trimming took off 4 bases at V and 0 bases at J, with 10 bases between the two ends. The CDR3 is 15 amino acids. CDR1 and CDR2 from the germline V gene are KGHSH and LQKENI. The CDR3 loop is CASSLVGASNQPQHF. The CDR3 region has the DNA TGTGCCAGCTCACTGGTGGGGGCTAGCAATCAGCCCCAGCATTTT. The full variable domain, in which reference TRBV18 and TRBJ1-5 provide the parts outside the CDR3, is NAGVMQNPRHLVRRRGQEARLRCSPMKGHSHVYWYRQLPEEGLKFMVYLQKENIIDESGMPKERFSAEFPKEGPSILRIQQVVRGDSAAYFCASSLVGASNQPQHFGDGTRLSIL.

This chain connects TRBV2 to TRBJ2-2, with 7 bases aligning to TRBD1. CDR1 is SNHLY and CDR2 is FYNNEI in the germline V gene. V lost 6 bases and J lost 4; bases outside the gene matches: 2. The CDR3 covers 13 residues. CDR3 sequence: CASRTGSTGELFF. CDR3 nucleotide sequence: TGTGCCAGCAGGACAGGGAGCACCGGGGAGCTGTTTTTT.

The V call is TRBV9, the J call TRBJ1-1; D unresolved. V lost 2 bases to trimming and J lost 1 base, with 9 bases between them. This CDR3 region has 14 residues. Germline CDR1 reads SGDLS; CDR2 reads YYNGEE. The CDR3 sequence is CASSVTGGNTEAFF. Written as DNA, the CDR3 is TGTGCCAGCAGCGTTACGGGAGGGAACACTGAAGCTTTCTTT.

The chain joins TRBV4-3 to TRBJ1-6; 9 bases align to TRBD1. Trimming cost V 0 bases and J 10 bases; bases outside gene matches: 4. The CDR3 is 15 amino acids. Germline assignment: CDR1 LGHNA and CDR2 YSLEER. CDR3 bases: TGCGCCAGCAGCCAAGATAGAACAGGGGGCTCACCCCTCCACTTT. Protein product: CASSQDRTGGSPLHF.

For the CDR3, the DNA is TGTGCCAGCAGCTACGGACTAGCGGGGAGGGAGACCCAGTACTTC. Translating it yields CASSYGLAGRETQYF. The chain uses TRBV5-6 and TRBJ2-5, with 12 bases matching TRBD2. With V trimmed by 3 bases and J by 5 bases, 5 bases remained unmatched. This CDR3 contains 15 residues. In germline, CDR1 is SGHDT, CDR2 YYEEEE.

There are a few counts of this clone. V gene TRBV7-2 combines with J gene TRBJ1-5; no definite D call. This CDR3 is built from 16 residues. Trimming stripped 5 bases from V and 4 bases from J, with 18 bases between. Germline V lookup: CDR1 SGHTA, CDR2 FQGNSA. In DNA, the CDR3 is TGTGCCAGCAGCCCAGGTGGGCCGCGGGTTAATCAGCCCCAGCATTTT. This codes for CASSPGGPRVNQPQHF.

This chain uses TRBV29-1 with TRBJ1-1; 8 bases map to TRBD1. This CDR3 has 11 residues. Germline V gene data show CDR1 as SQVTM and CDR2 as ANQGSEA. V was clipped by 5 bases and J by 7 bases; unmatched bases: 3. The CDR3, as DNA: TGCAGCGTTATCGGACAGGGTGAAGCTTTCTTT. Its translation: CSVIGQGEAFF.

This clone showed up just a few times. DNA of the CDR3: TGTGCCAGCAGTGACACCCAGGGGGCGCGGAATTCACCCCTCCACTTT. Amino acid sequence: CASSDTQGARNSPLHF. This sequence joins TRBV28 and TRBJ1-6; 8 bases line up with TRBD1. The germline gives CDR1 MDHEN, CDR2 SYDVKM. Losses at the gene ends were 5 bases for V and 7 bases for J; bases not matched to a gene: 10. There are 16 residues in the CDR3.

V and J are TRBV4-3 and TRBJ1-2; 7 bases are shared with TRBD1. The germline V gene encodes CDR1 LGHNA and CDR2 YSLEER. V shed 2 bases, J shed 6 bases, and the junction held 9 bases outside the gene matches. The CDR3 has 15 amino acids. CDR3: CASSQRAGGSNGYTF. As DNA, the CDR3 is TGCGCCAGCAGCCAACGGGCAGGGGGATCAAATGGCTACACCTTC.

The chain couples TRBV9 to TRBJ1-2; TRBD1 might be the D (5 bases). The germline CDR1 and CDR2 sequences are SGDLS and YYNGEE. The CDR3 has 14 amino acids. V gave up 0 bases and J gave up 9 bases, with 15 bases separating them. The CDR3 loop reads CASSVVGGAYSYTF. CDR3 bases: TGTGCCAGCAGCGTAGTCGGAGGGGCTTATAGCTACACCTTC.

This clone was counted once. The V and J genes are TRBV7-3 and TRBJ2-1, with 7 nucleotides matching TRBD1. This CDR3 has 16 amino acids. V trimming: 1 base; J trimming: 6 bases; junction bases outside the gene matches: 9. Germline V gene sequence: CDR1 SGHTA, CDR2 FQGTGA. CDR3 sequence: CASSLKGQPAPNEQFF. The CDR3 DNA follows: TGTGCCAGCAGCTTAAAGGGACAGCCGGCCCCCAATGAGCAGTTCTTC.

The V and J genes are TRBV7-2 and TRBJ1-2, with D possibly TRBD1 on 5 matching bases. The germline V gene has CDR1 SGHTA and CDR2 FQGNSA. The CDR3 runs 10 residues. The CDR3 loop is CGLGAQGYTF. In DNA, the CDR3 is TGTGGTCTAGGGGCGCAGGGCTACACCTTC.

V is TRBV7-9 and J is TRBJ2-2; D call uncertain. CDR1 is SEHNR, CDR2 FQNEAQ, per germline (reference sequence). This CDR3 has 14 residues. Deletions cut 5 bases from V and 8 bases from J, with 15 bases between. The CDR3 DNA follows: TGTGCCAGCAGCACCCGGCCGCGGCGTGGGGAGCTGTTTTTT. Its protein is CASSTRPRRGELFF.

V and J are TRBV19 and TRBJ1-4; D may be TRBD1 (5 bases). The CDR3 covers 15 residues. V shed 5 bases and J shed 7 bases, with 17 bases lying between them. CDR1 and CDR2 from the germline V gene are LNHDA and SQIVND (reference sequence). This CDR3 is CASSPRGTLIEKLFF. CDR3 coding DNA: TGTGCCAGTAGTCCACGAGGGACTCTCATTGAAAAACTGTTTTTT.

The chain uses TRBV14 and TRBJ2-1; a possible D gene is TRBD2 (6 bases). Per germline, CDR1 SGHDN and CDR2 FVKESK. The CDR3 spans 15 residues. V lost 2 bases and J 2 bases, leaving 10 bases between the germline ends. The CDR3 here is CASSQLGGTYNEQFF. The CDR3 DNA is TGTGCCAGCAGCCAACTGGGGGGAACCTACAATGAGCAGTTCTTC. The variable domain in full, with the rest retrieved from reference TRBV14 and TRBJ2-1, is EAGVTQFPSHSVIEKGQTVTLRCDPISGHDNLYWYRRVMGKEIKFLLHFVKESKQDESGMPNNRFLAERTGGTYSTLKVQPAELEDSGVYFCASSQLGGTYNEQFFGPGTRLTVL.

This clone was recorded once. This chain connects TRBV6-2 or TRBV6-3 to TRBJ1-5; 11 nucleotides match TRBD1. Trimming at V came to 0 bases and at J to 7 bases, leaving 8 bases not matched to a gene. Germline assignment: CDR1 MNHEY and CDR2 SVGEGT. This CDR3 spans 17 amino acids. CDR3: CASSYSRGTGGSQPQHF. DNA for the CDR3: TGTGCCAGCAGTTACTCGAGAGGGACAGGGGGTAGCCAGCCCCAGCATTTT.

The chain carries TRBV13 and TRBJ1-1, with 9 bases fitting TRBD1. This CDR3 has 17 amino acids. CDR1 and CDR2 from the germline V gene are PRHDT and FYEKMQ (reference sequence). With 3 bases clipped from V and 1 base from J, the junction kept 9 bases outside the gene matches. CDR3 bases: TGTGCCAGCAGCTTGCGGCCGGGACAGGGCCCGAACACTGAAGCTTTCTTT. Residues: CASSLRPGQGPNTEAFF.

This clone was picked up one time. The J gene is TRBJ2-3, the V gene TRBV27; 14 nucleotides agree with TRBD2. The CDR3 is 17 amino acids. Germline values: CDR1 MNHEY, CDR2 SMNVEV (reference sequence). With V trimmed by 2 bases and J by 3 bases, 4 bases remained unmatched. Here the CDR3 reads CASSLLRTSGRTDTQYF. The CDR3 nucleotides are TGTGCCAGCAGTTTACTGAGGACTAGCGGGAGGACAGATACGCAGTATTTT.

The chain employs TRBV6-5 and TRBJ2-7, with 9 bases matching TRBD1. Per germline, CDR1 MNHEY and CDR2 SVGAGI. J gave up 6 bases and V 6 bases, and 12 bases lay outside the gene matches. The CDR3 totals 15 residues. CDR3 DNA sequence: TGTGCCAGCAGCCCGGGACAGGGTGGGACAGTCGAGCAGTACTTC. Encoded protein: CASSPGQGGTVEQYF.

V and J are TRBV30 and TRBJ1-4, with D unresolved. The germline CDR1 and CDR2 sequences are GTSNPN and SVGIG (reference sequence). V was pared by 5 bases and J by 4 bases, with 17 bases between. The CDR3 runs to 15 residues. CDR3 loop: CAWAPAPAGNEKLFF. Here the CDR3 DNA reads TGTGCCTGGGCCCCGGCGCCCGCGGGTAATGAAAAACTGTTTTTT.

In this sample, this clone turned up once. This rearrangement joins TRBV28 to TRBJ2-7; D is possibly TRBD1 (5 bases). Looked up from germline, CDR1 is MDHEN and CDR2 is SYDVKM. Trimming pared 8 bases from V and 4 bases from J, leaving 12 bases between. CDR3 size: 12 residues. The CDR3, as DNA: TGTGCCAGCCTATCGGACAAATACGAGCAGTACTTC. It is translated as CASLSDKYEQYF.

This chain links TRBV29-1 with TRBJ2-7, with 10 bases matching TRBD1. Trimming removed 7 bases from V and 4 bases from J; junction bases left unmatched: 4. The CDR3 is 12 residues long. Germline lookup yields CDR1 SQVTM and CDR2 ANQGSEA. CDR3 in DNA: TGCAGCGGAGGACAGGGGGGGTACGAGCAGTACTTC. Translating it yields CSGGQGGYEQYF.

This chain links TRBV28 with TRBJ2-7; 9 bases match TRBD1. V gave up 6 bases and J gave up 3 bases; unmatched junction bases: 6. Germline lookup yields CDR1 MDHEN and CDR2 SYDVKM. The CDR3 extends over 14 amino acids. CDR3 in amino acids: CASSQQGANYEQYF. The CDR3 region has the DNA TGTGCCAGCAGCCAACAGGGGGCAAACTACGAGCAGTACTTC.

The chain links TRBV9 to TRBJ2-5, with D perhaps matching TRBD1 (6 bases). This CDR3 contains 14 residues. Trimming stripped 3 bases from V and 5 bases from J, with 14 bases between. Germline CDR1 and CDR2: SGDLS and YYNGEE. CDR3 DNA sequence: TGTGCCAGCAGCGGGTGGGACACGGGGGAGACCCAGTACTTC. This gives the protein CASSGWDTGETQYF.

The chain is built from TRBV30 and TRBJ1-2, with D uncertain. The CDR3 extends over 14 amino acids. V was trimmed by 0 bases and J by 3 bases, leaving 11 bases between them. Germline lookup yields CDR1 GTSNPN and CDR2 SVGIG (reference sequence). The CDR3 coding sequence is TGTGCCTGGAGTGTAAACAGTAATTACTATGGCTACACCTTC. It translates to CAWSVNSNYYGYTF.